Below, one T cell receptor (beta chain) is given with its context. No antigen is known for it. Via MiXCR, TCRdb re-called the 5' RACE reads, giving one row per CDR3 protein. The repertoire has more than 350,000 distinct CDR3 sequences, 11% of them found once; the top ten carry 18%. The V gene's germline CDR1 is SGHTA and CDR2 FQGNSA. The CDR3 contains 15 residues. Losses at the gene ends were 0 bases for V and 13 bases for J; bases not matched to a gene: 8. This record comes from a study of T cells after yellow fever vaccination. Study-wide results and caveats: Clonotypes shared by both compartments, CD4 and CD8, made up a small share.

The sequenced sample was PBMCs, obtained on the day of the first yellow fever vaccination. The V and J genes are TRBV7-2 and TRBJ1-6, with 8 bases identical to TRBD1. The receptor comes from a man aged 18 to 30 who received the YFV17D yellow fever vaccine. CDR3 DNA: TGTGCCAGCAGCTTAGCGGTTGGACAGGGTGCGCCCCTCCACTTT. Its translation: CASSLAVGQGAPLHF.